This T cell receptor beta chain was identified during a study of blood T cell repertoires in COVID-19. Study-wide context: Samples representing acute and convalescent COVID-19 were sourced from the United States, Italy and Spain. Sources were T cells, B-cell-depleted T cells, or PBMCs; the material itself was cDNA or gDNA.

Recruited during active infection, patients (from Seattle) were subsequently followed longitudinally. V gave up 6 bases and J gave up 2 bases, with 11 bases separating them. CDR3 length: 12 amino acids. CDR1 and CDR2 from the germline V gene are SQVTM and ANQGSEA. In the authors' workflow: Amplification with reference gene primers provided the estimates of nucleated cell counts. The method was immunoSEQ multiplex PCR; TCRdb's version includes in-frame clones alone and lacks a portion of them. That table supplies the V and J calls and clone size; D and trimming were determined from the DNA. The sample lists more than 65,000 clones, roughly four fifths occurring once.

The specimen was peripheral blood. This receptor was obtained from a man aged 30-40 years with COVID-19, enrolled during active disease. The V gene is TRBV29-1, the J gene TRBJ2-7; D is uncertain. CDR3 bases: TGCAGCGTCGCGGATCCAACCTACGAGCAGTACTTC. Protein product: CSVADPTYEQYF.